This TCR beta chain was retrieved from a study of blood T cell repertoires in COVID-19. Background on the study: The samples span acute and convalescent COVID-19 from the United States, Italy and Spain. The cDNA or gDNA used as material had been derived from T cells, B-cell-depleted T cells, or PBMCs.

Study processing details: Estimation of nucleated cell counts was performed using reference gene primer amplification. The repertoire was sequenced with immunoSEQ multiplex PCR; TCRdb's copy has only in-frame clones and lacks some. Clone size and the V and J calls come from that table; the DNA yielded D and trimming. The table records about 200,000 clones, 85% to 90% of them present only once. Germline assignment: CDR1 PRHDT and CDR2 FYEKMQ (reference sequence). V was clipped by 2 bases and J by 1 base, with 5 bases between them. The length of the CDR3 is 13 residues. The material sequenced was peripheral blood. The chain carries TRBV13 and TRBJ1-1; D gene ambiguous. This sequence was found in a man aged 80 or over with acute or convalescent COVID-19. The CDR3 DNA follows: TGTGCCAGCAGCTTAACGGGGAACACTGAAGCTTTCTTT. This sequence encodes CASSLTGNTEAFF.